This T cell receptor (beta chain) was captured in a study of neurological immune-mediated disorders. Study-level points and caveats: The most TCR clonal expansion was seen in HTLV-1-associated myelopathy, whereas the least was seen in multiple sclerosis, below the level in healthy controls.

TCRdb redid the calling of the 5' RACE reads with MiXCR, one entry per CDR3 protein. The sample consists of about 95,000 distinct CDR3 sequences, roughly 3.5% of them appearing once. Many counts were recorded for this clonotype. What it binds is not known. Germline V lookup: CDR1 SGHRS, CDR2 YFSETQ. Trimming removed 4 bases from V and 1 base from J; junction bases left unmatched: 11. The CDR3 has 17 amino acids. This clonotype originated in a woman aged 18-35 years with multiple sclerosis. V is TRBV5-1 and J is TRBJ2-1; 7 bases line up with TRBD2. The sequencing sample was made of PBMCs. The CDR3 DNA reads TGCGCCAGCAGCCTTTCGAGGGAGGGGAATTCCTACAATGAGCAGTTCTTC. Its translation is CASSLSREGNSYNEQFF. The full variable domain, with the rest looked up from reference TRBV5-1 and TRBJ2-1, is KAGVTQTPRYLIKTRGQQVTLSCSPISGHRSVSWYQQTPGQGLQFLFEYFSETQRNKGNFPGRFSGRQFSNSRSEMNVSTLELGDSALYLCASSLSREGNSYNEQFFGPGTRLTVL.